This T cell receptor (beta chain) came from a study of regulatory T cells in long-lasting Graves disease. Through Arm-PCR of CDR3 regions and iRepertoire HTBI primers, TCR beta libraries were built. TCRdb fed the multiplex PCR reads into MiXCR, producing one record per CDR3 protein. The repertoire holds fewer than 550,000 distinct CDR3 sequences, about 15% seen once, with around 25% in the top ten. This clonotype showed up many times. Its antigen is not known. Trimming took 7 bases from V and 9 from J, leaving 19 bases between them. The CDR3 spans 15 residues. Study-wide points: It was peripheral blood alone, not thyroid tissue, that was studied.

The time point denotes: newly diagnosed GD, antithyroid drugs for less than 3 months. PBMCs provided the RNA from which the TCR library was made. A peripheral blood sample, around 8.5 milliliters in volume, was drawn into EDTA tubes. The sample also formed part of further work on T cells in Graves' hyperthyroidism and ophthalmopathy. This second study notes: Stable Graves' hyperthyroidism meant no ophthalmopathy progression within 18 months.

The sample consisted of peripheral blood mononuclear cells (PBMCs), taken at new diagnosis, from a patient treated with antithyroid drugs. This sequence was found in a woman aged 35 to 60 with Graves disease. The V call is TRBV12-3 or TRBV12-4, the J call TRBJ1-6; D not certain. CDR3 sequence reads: CASTSNGAVGSPLHF. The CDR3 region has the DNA TGTGCCAGCACCTCGAACGGTGCCGTCGGTTCACCCCTCCACTTT.